This TCR beta chain was recorded in a study of T cell responses to AZD1222 COVID-19 vaccine. The repertoire was sequenced with immunoSEQ multiplex PCR; TCRdb's copy has only in-frame clones and lacks some. The profile shows around 160,000 clones, over 80% of them singletons. With regard to this clone: Its antigen is as yet unknown.

CDR1 MNHEY and CDR2 SVGAGI come from the germline V gene. The V gene lost 3 bases and the J gene lost 3 bases, with 9 bases spanning the gap. The CDR3 sequence is 14 residues long. The study's findings and limits: As reported, nearly half of all spike-specific TCRs target variant regions that are unmutated. Baseline testing showed seropositivity in only five to seven AZD1222 recipients.

The source material was peripheral blood, sampled 28 days after the second AZD1222 dose. This sequence originates from an adult who received the AZD1222 COVID-19 vaccine. The V and J genes are TRBV6-5 and TRBJ2-4; tentatively, D is TRBD2 (5 bases). CDR3 sequence: CASSYGRDKNIQYF. The DNA of the CDR3 is TGTGCCAGCAGTTATGGACGGGACAAAAACATTCAGTACTTC.